Sequencing of this T cell receptor (beta chain) was carried out in a study of tissue T cells after allogeneic stem cell transplantation. Study conclusions and caveats: Only a limited share of tissue TCRs appeared in blood or spleen.

Median post-mortem interval was 9.75 hours for GI, liver, skin and lymphoid tissues. Details on this clone: Its specificity is unknown.

CDR3 sequences, V/J genes, frequencies and template counts came from survey-depth TCRbeta sequencing. Some clones are missing from TCRdb's copy, which holds only in-frame ones; the method was immunoSEQ multiplex PCR. Found here are just over 9,500 clones, 50% to 80% of them singletons; the top ten hold 9.2%. Material: tissue from the ileum, obtained at autopsy. This sequence was found in a woman between 18 and 55 years old with breast cancer.

The CDR3 loop reads CASSQVVGVQETQYF. The CDR3 DNA follows: TGTGCCAGCAGCCAAGTCGTGGGGGTGCAAGAGACCCAGTACTTC. The J gene is TRBJ2-5, the V gene TRBV3-1 (or the pseudogene TRBV3-2); D is possibly TRBD1 or TRBD2 (5 bases each). The V gene's germline CDR1 is LGHDT and CDR2 YNNKEL (reference sequence). V was trimmed by 1 base and J by 2 bases, leaving 11 bases between them. The CDR3 runs to 15 residues.